This entry concerns a single T cell receptor (beta chain). These data belong to a study of T cell responses to AZD1222 COVID-19 vaccine. The CDR3 runs to 16 residues. V gave up 5 bases and J gave up 5 bases, with 19 bases separating them. Per the germline V gene, CDR1 is SNHLY and CDR2 is FYNNEI. Measured with immunoSEQ multiplex PCR; TCRdb has only the in-frame clones, and not every one. The repertoire holds under 200,000 clones, with roughly nine tenths as singletons. V and J are TRBV2 and TRBJ2-1, with a weak D call TRBD1 (6 bases). The source was peripheral blood, collected 28 days after the second AZD1222 dose. This receptor was identified in an adult who received the AZD1222 COVID-19 vaccine. The CDR3 loop reads CASSPRARQGNNEQFF. The CDR3 DNA reads as TGTGCCAGCAGTCCCCGGGCGCGGCAGGGGAACAATGAGCAGTTCTTC. The variable domain in full, with the rest retrieved from reference TRBV2 and TRBJ2-1, is EPEVTQTPSHQVTQMGQEVILRCVPISNHLYFYWYRQILGQKVEFLVSFYNNEISEKSEIFDDQFSVERPDGSNFTLKIRSTKLEDSAMYFCASSPRARQGNNEQFFGPGTRLTVL.